One and the same sample provided the 10 T cell receptor beta chains below, sequenced in a study of cytomegalovirus exposure and HLA in healthy donors. Both 60 Vbeta primers and 13 Jbeta primers went into the PCR. Profiled with immunoSEQ multiplex PCR; TCRdb holds only in-frame clones, not every one. The sample consists of 200,000 to 250,000 clones, 81% of them appearing once. The sequenced sample consisted of PBMCs. Receptor source: a woman in her sixties in good health and CMV-seropositive.

The chain couples TRBV7-2 to TRBJ2-7, with 8 bases fitting TRBD1. The CDR3 contains 14 residues. From germline, CDR1 is SGHTA and CDR2 FQGNSA. V shed 2 bases and J 6 bases; nucleotides not matched to a gene: 6. The CDR3 bases are TGTGCCAGCAGCTTATGGACAGGGCCACTCGAGCAGTACTTC. Protein sequence: CASSLWTGPLEQYF.

This clone was recorded once. DNA for the CDR3: TGTGCCAGTAAAATAACAGGGGCGACTAGCACAGATACGCAGTATTTT. Protein sequence: CASKITGATSTDTQYF. V is TRBV19 and J is TRBJ2-3, with 7 bases fitting TRBD1. V trimming: 7 bases; J trimming: 0 bases; junction bases outside the gene matches: 10. The germline V gene has CDR1 LNHDA and CDR2 SQIVND (reference sequence). This CDR3 region has 16 residues.

The chain uses TRBV7-2 and TRBJ2-5; the D gene is possibly TRBD1 (6 bases). V lost 2 bases to trimming and J lost 3 bases, with 19 bases between them. Germline lookup yields CDR1 SGHTA and CDR2 FQGNSA. The CDR3 is made up of 17 amino acids. The CDR3 loop is CASSLFPDRDVEETQYF. CDR3 coding DNA: TGTGCCAGCAGCTTATTTCCGGACAGAGACGTGGAAGAGACCCAGTACTTC.

This chain uses TRBV6-5 with TRBJ1-2; tentatively, D is TRBD1 (6 bases). Trimming took off 4 bases at V and 3 bases at J, with 12 bases between the two ends. Looked up from germline, CDR1 is MNHEY and CDR2 is SVGAGI. This CDR3 contains 14 residues. The CDR3 sequence is CASSSQGAHYGYTF. In DNA, the CDR3 is TGTGCCAGCAGTTCACAGGGAGCTCACTATGGCTACACCTTC.

V and J are TRBV6-1 and TRBJ2-3; TRBD2 matches 9 bases. The CDR3 length is 13 residues. Germline trimming cut 11 bases from V and 3 bases from J; bases unmatched to any gene: 6. CDR1 is MNHNS and CDR2 is SASEGT in the germline V gene. This chain's CDR3 is CAGRTSATDTQYF. As DNA, the CDR3 is TGTGCCGGACGGACTAGCGCAACAGATACGCAGTATTTT.

This clone has only one observation. V usage is TRBV9 and J usage is TRBJ1-2, with D perhaps TRBD1 (5 bases). V shed 0 bases and J shed 3 bases, with 15 bases lying between them. This CDR3 has 16 amino acids. In germline, CDR1 is SGDLS, CDR2 YYNGEE. CDR3 residues: CASSVAGGSRDYGYTF. The CDR3 DNA sequence: TGTGCCAGCAGCGTAGCCGGGGGATCTCGGGACTATGGCTACACCTTC.

The chain combines TRBV7-9 with TRBJ2-1; D uncertain. V lost 2 bases and J lost 4, with 9 bases in between. Germline assignment: CDR1 SEHNR and CDR2 FQNEAQ (reference sequence). The CDR3 covers 14 residues. This CDR3 is CASSLTGFYNEQFF. In nucleotides, the CDR3 is TGTGCCAGCAGCTTAACTGGTTTTTACAATGAGCAGTTCTTC.

The chain combines TRBV7-9 with TRBJ1-4; 7 bases align to TRBD1. Germline CDR1 reads SEHNR; CDR2 reads FQNEAQ (reference sequence). CDR3 length: 13 residues. The junction had 0 bases not matched to a gene; V was cut back by 1 base and J by 7 bases. The CDR3 coding sequence is TGTGCCAGCAGCTTAGGACAGGGTGAAAAACTGTTTTTT. Its translation is CASSLGQGEKLFF.

This clone was seen a single time. The V gene is TRBV14, the J gene TRBJ2-2, with D uncertain. This CDR3 contains 13 residues. The germline CDR1 and CDR2 sequences are SGHDN and FVKESK. V lost 4 bases and J 4 bases, leaving 7 bases between the germline ends. The CDR3 bases are TGTGCCAGCAGCCCCTCGTCCACCGGGGAGCTGTTTTTT. Its protein is CASSPSSTGELFF. The variable domain in full, completed from reference TRBV14 and TRBJ2-2, reads EAGVTQFPSHSVIEKGQTVTLRCDPISGHDNLYWYRRVMGKEIKFLLHFVKESKQDESGMPNNRFLAERTGGTYSTLKVQPAELEDSGVYFCASSPSSTGELFFGEGSRLTVL.

The gene calls are TRBV5-1 and TRBJ1-5, with 8 bases identical to TRBD1. The CDR3 sequence is 15 residues long. Germline V gene data show CDR1 as SGHRS and CDR2 as YFSETQ. The J segment lost 2 bases and the V segment lost 4 bases, leaving 5 bases of the junction unmatched. The CDR3 here is CASSPGQGGNQPQHF. The CDR3 DNA follows: TGCGCCAGCAGCCCAGGACAGGGCGGCAATCAGCCCCAGCATTTT.